This T cell receptor beta chain appears in the sequencing data of a study of cytomegalovirus exposure and HLA in healthy donors (dated by TCRdb to 2015 to 2018). At the level of the whole study: An earlier analysis of a few hundred of the donors reported over 250 Gb of sequence data and 117 million unique TCR beta sequences obtained from roughly 170 million T cells. Rather than using new phenotypic data, the later analysis identified candidate immune exposures from TCR beta sequences and from how often those sequences occurred across donors. Every discovery cohort repertoire had been produced on one sequencing platform. An earlier analysis of approximately 580 of the donors used high-throughput TCR beta sequencing to judge whether each TCR beta V gene segment behaved as functional or pseudogenic. A later analysis re-examined previously published TCR beta repertoires from several hundred donors and added high-resolution HLA genotyping to investigate patterns of TCR occurrence. Donor age, sex, ethnicity and CMV serostatus were compiled alongside the repertoire data. The study used immunosequencing to profile the T cell repertoires of approximately 690 subjects and linked those repertoires to cytomegalovirus serostatus. Of the roughly 390 genotyped donors, approximately 80% were placed in the genetic ancestry cluster associated with self-reported Caucasian donors. The study aimed to test whether cataloging public T cell receptors could reveal signatures of past pathogen exposure. To predict cytomegalovirus infection status, the study combined high-throughput TCR immunosequencing, statistical association of individual TCRs with disease status, and machine learning. A separate validation cohort of 100 to 150 different subjects was used in addition to the 666-subject first cohort. In a later genetic analysis, genome-wide SNP genotypes for 398 of the 666 donors were used, and that subset was treated as a discovery cohort. Typing coverage differed by locus: A, B, C, DRB1 and DQB1 were typed in about 620-640 donors, DQA1 in 522, DPA1 in some 600, and DPB1 in 450 to 480. About five DR-DQ haplotypes were treated as single units for association and clustering because of strong linkage in the cohort. An early release covering about 600 HLA-typed donors comprised about 300 gigabases of sequencing data and tens of millions of unique TCR sequences. Class I and class II HLA loci were covered by the typing at four-digit resolution. On average, roughly 200,000 unique TCR beta nucleotide sequences were sequenced per donor among 350 to 400 genotyped donors of the cohort, with approximately 18% of those sequences being non-productive.

The CDR3 starts with the cysteine, ends with the phenylalanine, and has 18 residues. The kept DNA is CDR3 alone, 54 bases in frame from the first base. CDR1 and CDR2, per the germline V gene, are MRHNA and SNTAGT. Trimming removed 6 bases from V and 0 bases from J; the gene matches leave 11 bases unexplained. The cohort consisted of hundreds of healthy bone marrow donors. Cohort members were all nominally healthy when sampled, although unrecorded immune exposures were likely present. The donor tested CMV seropositive, placing the donor among the approximately 290 seropositive members of the cohort. Every donor gave a peripheral blood sample, and the peripheral blood mononuclear cells from that sample were used for TCR beta sequencing. Genomic DNA extraction from the blood cell samples was performed with the Qiagen DNeasy Blood Extraction Kit. What the study reported, not specific to this receptor: Correlated functional status among segregating V segments might be attributable to linkage disequilibrium, but an unknown experimental factor could not be ruled out. Three of the identified cytomegalovirus-associated TCR beta chains were confirmed in vitro to be specific for cytomegalovirus antigens. A later analysis found that most CMV-associated TCR beta chains appeared HLA-restricted, with HLA associations seemingly driven largely by CMV exposure. Because HLA typing was missing for some donors at each locus, association tests included only the typed subset. Because counts were too low, seventeen rarely observed V segments, including chromosome 9 orphons, were excluded from the earlier analysis of 587 of the donors. A later genetic analysis reported fewer N-insertions in productive TCRs among donors in an Asian-associated ancestry cluster than the roughly 700-donor mean. Only TCR beta chains were sequenced in this cohort, and the absence of alpha or paired-chain data limited detectable features. The sequencing pipeline was judged likely to have produced a cluster of highly shared sequence variants as a technical artifact. According to a later analysis, parvovirus B19, influenza, CMV and Epstein-Barr virus appeared linked to several top co-occurrence clusters. Specific HLA alleles were associated with 16,951 TCR beta sequences at a false discovery rate of 0.05 in a later analysis. Strong co-occurrence of HLA alleles, especially DR and DQ, made assigning TCR associations to individual alleles difficult. Some IMGT-functional V segments, including TRBV6-2 and TRBV6-3, could not be told apart with the 87-base-pair reads, so those segments were excluded. Compared with equally common non-associated chains, HLA-associated TCR beta chains in a later analysis were more clonally expanded and had lower generation probabilities. In the study, 150 to 200 TCR beta chains were listed as associated with cytomegalovirus. A further reported finding was that TCR beta sequences accurately predicted the HLA-A and HLA-B alleles for most subjects in the first cohort. Most TCR sequences were observed very rarely across donors, whereas some public TCRs were present in many individuals. For the cohort, immune exposure information was limited to CMV serostatus. According to a later analysis, TCR association rates differed among HLA loci, with DRB1 alleles showing the most associated TCRs and HLA-C alleles showing the fewest. In an earlier analysis of approximately 600 of the donors, most TCR beta V segments were observed in productive rearrangements about 87% or about 30% of the time, broadly matching IMGT annotations. An association between a missense DCLRE1C variant and V-gene and J-gene trimming of TCR beta chains was found in a later genetic analysis and replicated in an independent cohort. Presence/absence analyses assumed roughly uniform sequencing depth across donors, an assumption that may not hold. According to the authors, the approach could potentially be generalized to other disease states and immunological phenotypes. The classifier was reported to diagnose cytomegalovirus status with high specificity and sensitivity in both the original and validation cohorts.

The library was built by means of the immunoSEQ multiplex PCR assay. The multiplex PCR relied on a mix of 60 forward primers for TCR Vbeta segments and 13 reverse primers for TCR Jbeta segments. The CDR3 region of rearranged TCR beta genes was amplified from genomic DNA with a multiplex PCR assay. The amplified TCR beta libraries were sequenced on the Illumina HiSeq System as 87-base-pair reads. In the authors' own workflow: Across the 640 or so repertoires, a later analysis counted some 80 million unique TCR beta chains, around 10 million of which were shared by at least two donors. Raw reads were error-corrected and collapsed into unique sequences by a nearest-neighbor algorithm in which closely related sequences were merged to remove PCR and sequencing errors. CDR3 sequences were aligned to IMGT reference sequences to assign V, D and J gene segments. For a sequence to be retained, a match of at least six nucleotides was required to both a V gene segment and a J gene segment. A rearrangement was called productive if the CDR3 had no stop codons and remained in frame with V and J, and every other rearrangement was called non-productive. CDR3 was defined according to IMGT convention as the region running from the second conserved V-encoded cysteine to the conserved J-encoded phenylalanine. The earlier analysis of 587 of the donors excluded any sequence lacking an unambiguous match to a single V gene segment. In an earlier analysis of about 590 of the donors, a V segment was called functional when productive rearrangements were above 56.7%, and segregating when the standard deviation between donors exceeded 5%. A statistical classification framework was built for diagnosing cytomegalovirus status from the catalog of TCR beta chain sequences. In a later analysis, TCR nucleotide sequences were compared against IMGT/GENE-DB human TR gene sequences so that V and J genes could be assigned. In a later analysis, CDR3 sequences and most-parsimonious VDJ recombination scenarios were assigned using the TCRdist pipeline. A later analysis defined each TCR beta chain by its CDR3 amino acid sequence plus V-gene family, and excluded reads lacking a unique V-gene family. A later analysis removed 592 highly shared, low-generation-probability nucleotide sequences to deal with suspected cross-contamination and a sequencing artifact. In a later analysis, a clonal expansion index for each public chain was calculated from normalized within-repertoire ranks of inferred template counts. In a later analysis, generation probabilities were computed with a VDJ recombination model fitted to out-of-frame rearrangements, and the resulting probabilities were checked against IGoR. A later analysis scored TCR-TCR, TCR-HLA and TCR-CMV co-occurrence with hypergeometric tests, applying a repertoire-size bias correction to TCR pairs. False discovery rates were estimated in a later analysis by permuting HLA or CMV assignments 20 times. In a later analysis, co-occurring TCRs were grouped using DBSCAN, with TCRdist sequence similarity added in when clustering inside HLA-allele-positive subsets. Repertoires with fewer than 30,000 or more than 120,000 public chains, plus five repertoires with anomalous nucleotide sharing, were excluded from co-occurrence clustering. This is the immuneACCESS table as TCRdb keeps it, with only in-frame sequences that have V and J called. A part of the clones is gone; compared with another copy, unresolved V genes explain less than half, and the rest is unexplained. The V and J calls and clone size were taken over from that table, and D and trimming were inferred from the DNA. This sample gives 55,000 to 80,000 clones in total; around 80% of them show up just once. The top ten constitute almost 7.5% of the sample.

This clone was seen a few times. Its cognate antigen has yet to be identified. Within one base of it there is no much larger clone, and no base qualities were kept. The source material was PBMCs. The receptor's source is a woman in her thirties in good health and CMV-seropositive. The rearrangement joined TRBV6-4 to TRBJ2-6; 7 junctional bases match TRBD1. The DNA sequence is TGTGCCAGCAGCTCGCAGGGGGATTTAATCTCTGGGGCCAACGTCCTGACTTTC. It is translated as CASSSQGDLISGANVLTF.